The 3 T cell receptor beta chains presented below share a single source sample, sequenced in a study of immune heterogeneity within non-small cell lung tumors. TCR beta CDR3 was amplified by multiplex PCR using 32 V and 13 J primers. From the multiplex PCR reads, TCRdb called clonotypes with MiXCR, one entry per CDR3 protein. The sample includes roughly 1,700 distinct CDR3 sequences, about 22% of them seen just once. The authors used roughly 600 ng of bulk tumor genomic DNA per sample as template. During surgery, each primary tumor gave multiple biopsies spaced as far apart as possible. Patients with untreated, newly diagnosed non-small cell lung cancer underwent curative surgery. The sample consisted of lung tumor tissue. All receptors come from a woman aged 45-59 years with non-small cell lung cancer.

Relative to its sample, this clonotype is medium-sized (0.01 to 0.1%). V gene TRBV28 combines with J gene TRBJ2-7, with 8 bases fitting TRBD2. Germline CDR1 and CDR2: MDHEN and SYDVKM. CDR3 size: 14 residues. Trimming cost V 4 bases and J 3 bases; bases outside gene matches: 5. For the CDR3, the DNA is TGTGCCAGCAGTTCCCCCGGGGGGGGCTACGAGCAGTACTTC. Protein sequence: CASSSPGGGYEQYF.

This clonotype is large (0.1 to 1%) by share. The genes are TRBV6-5 and TRBJ1-2; 7 positions match TRBD1. The germline CDR1 and CDR2 sequences are MNHEY and SVGAGI. This CDR3 region has 15 residues. Trimming cost V 2 bases and J 5 bases; bases outside gene matches: 8. For the CDR3, the DNA is TGTGCCAGCAGTTACGACACAGGGGTCAAGTATGGCTACACCTTC. It encodes CASSYDTGVKYGYTF.

As for this clonotype: A much larger clone differs by one base, so this may be a read error. The chain joins TRBV5-1 to TRBJ2-3; 10 bases agree with TRBD2. Trimming took 0 bases from V and 0 from J; bases not matched to a gene: 7. Germline V lookup: CDR1 SGHRS, CDR2 YFSETQ. The length of the CDR3 is 18 residues. The CDR3 nucleotides read TGCGCCAGCAGCTTGGTTCCTAGCGGGGGCCCTAGCACAGATACGCAGTATTTT. Its translation is CASSLVPSGGPSTDTQYF.